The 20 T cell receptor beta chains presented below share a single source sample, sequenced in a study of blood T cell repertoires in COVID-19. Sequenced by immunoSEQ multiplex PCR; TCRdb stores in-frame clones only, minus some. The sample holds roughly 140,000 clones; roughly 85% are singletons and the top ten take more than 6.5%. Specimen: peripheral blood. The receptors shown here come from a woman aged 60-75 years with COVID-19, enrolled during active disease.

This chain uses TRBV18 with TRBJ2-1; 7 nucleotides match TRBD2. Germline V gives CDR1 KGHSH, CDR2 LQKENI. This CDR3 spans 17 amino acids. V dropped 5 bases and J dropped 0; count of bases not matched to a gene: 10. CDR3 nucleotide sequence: TGTGCCAGCTCAAGCGGGACGGGAAGAAGCTCCTACAATGAGCAGTTCTTC. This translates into CASSSGTGRSSYNEQFF.

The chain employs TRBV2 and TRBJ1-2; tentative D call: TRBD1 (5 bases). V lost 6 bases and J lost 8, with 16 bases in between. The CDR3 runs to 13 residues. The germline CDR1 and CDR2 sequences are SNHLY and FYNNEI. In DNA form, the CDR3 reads TGTGCCAGCAGAGAGGACAACTCAGGAGGCTACACCTTC. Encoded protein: CASREDNSGGYTF.

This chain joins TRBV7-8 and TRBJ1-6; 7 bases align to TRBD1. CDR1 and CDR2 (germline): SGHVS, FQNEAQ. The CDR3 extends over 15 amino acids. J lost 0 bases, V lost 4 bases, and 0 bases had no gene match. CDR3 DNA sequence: TGTGCCAGCAGCTACAGGGGCTCCTATAATTCACCCCTCCACTTT. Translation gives CASSYRGSYNSPLHF.

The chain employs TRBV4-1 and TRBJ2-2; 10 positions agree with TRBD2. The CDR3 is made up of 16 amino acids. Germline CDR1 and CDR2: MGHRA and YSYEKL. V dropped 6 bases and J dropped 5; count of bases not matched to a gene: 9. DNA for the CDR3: TGCGCCAGCAGGTCGCTAGCGGGAGTATGGACCGGGGAGCTGTTTTTT. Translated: CASRSLAGVWTGELFF.

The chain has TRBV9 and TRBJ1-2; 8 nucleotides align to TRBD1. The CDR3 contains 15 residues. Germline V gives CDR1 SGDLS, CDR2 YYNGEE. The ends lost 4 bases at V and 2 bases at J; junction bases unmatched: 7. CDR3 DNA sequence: TGTGCCAGCAGCCAGACAGGGGATACGAACTATGGCTACACCTTC. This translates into CASSQTGDTNYGYTF.

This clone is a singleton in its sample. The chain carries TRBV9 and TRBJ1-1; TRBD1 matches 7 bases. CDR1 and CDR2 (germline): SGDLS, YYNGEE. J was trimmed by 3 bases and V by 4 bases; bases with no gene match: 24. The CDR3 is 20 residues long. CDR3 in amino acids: CASSPLPLSRQGEGDTEAFF. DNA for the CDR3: TGTGCCAGCAGCCCTCTTCCTCTATCTCGACAGGGCGAGGGGGACACTGAAGCTTTCTTT.

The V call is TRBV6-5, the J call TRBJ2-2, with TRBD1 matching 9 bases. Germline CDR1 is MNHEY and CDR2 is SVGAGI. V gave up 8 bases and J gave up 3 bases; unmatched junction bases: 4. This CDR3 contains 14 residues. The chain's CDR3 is CASGRDRDTGELFF. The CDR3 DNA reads TGTGCCAGCGGTCGGGACAGGGACACCGGGGAGCTGTTTTTT.

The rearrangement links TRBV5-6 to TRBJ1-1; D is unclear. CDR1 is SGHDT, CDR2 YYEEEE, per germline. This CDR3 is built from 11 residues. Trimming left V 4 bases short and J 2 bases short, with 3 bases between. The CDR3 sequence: CASSLNTEAFF. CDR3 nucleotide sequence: TGTGCCAGCAGCCTCAACACTGAAGCTTTCTTT.

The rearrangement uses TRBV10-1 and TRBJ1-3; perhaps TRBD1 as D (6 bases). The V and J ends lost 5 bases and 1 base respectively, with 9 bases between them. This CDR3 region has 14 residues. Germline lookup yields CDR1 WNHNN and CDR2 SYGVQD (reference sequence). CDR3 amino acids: CASSQQGSGNTIYF. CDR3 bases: TGCGCCAGCAGTCAACAGGGATCTGGAAACACCATATATTTT.

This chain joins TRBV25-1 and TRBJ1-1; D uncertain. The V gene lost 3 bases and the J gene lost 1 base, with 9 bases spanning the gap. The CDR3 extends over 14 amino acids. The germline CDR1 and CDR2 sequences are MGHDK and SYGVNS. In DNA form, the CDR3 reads TGTGCCAGCAGTGATCAAGCCCAGAACACTGAAGCTTTCTTT. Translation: CASSDQAQNTEAFF.

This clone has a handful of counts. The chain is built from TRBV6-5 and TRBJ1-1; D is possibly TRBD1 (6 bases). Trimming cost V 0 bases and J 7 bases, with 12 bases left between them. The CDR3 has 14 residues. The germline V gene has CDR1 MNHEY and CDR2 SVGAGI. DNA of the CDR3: TGTGCCAGCAGTTACTCGGGACAACTTTTTGAAGCTTTCTTT. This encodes CASSYSGQLFEAFF.

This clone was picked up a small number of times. CDR3 in DNA: TGTGCCAGCAGCTTAATCAGATCACCCCTCCACTTT. Translated, it gives CASSLIRSPLHF. The chain combines TRBV7-9 with TRBJ1-6; D ambiguous. The CDR3 is 12 residues long. Germline-derived CDR1 and CDR2 are SEHNR and FQNEAQ (reference sequence). Trimming shortened V by 2 bases and J by 10 bases, and 6 bases separated the two germline ends. Together with reference TRBV7-9 and TRBJ1-6, the CDR3 gives the full variable domain: DTGVSQNPRHKITKRGQNVTFRCDPISEHNRLYWYRQTLGQGPEFLTYFQNEAQLEKSRLLSDRFSAERPKGSFSTLEIQRTEQGDSAMYLCASSLIRSPLHFGNGTRLTVT.

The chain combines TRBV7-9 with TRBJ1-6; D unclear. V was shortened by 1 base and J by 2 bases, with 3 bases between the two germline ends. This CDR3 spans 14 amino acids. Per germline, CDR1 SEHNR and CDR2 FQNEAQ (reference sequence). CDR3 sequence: CASSLDTYNSPLHF. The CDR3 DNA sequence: TGTGCCAGCAGCTTAGATACCTATAATTCACCCCTCCACTTT.

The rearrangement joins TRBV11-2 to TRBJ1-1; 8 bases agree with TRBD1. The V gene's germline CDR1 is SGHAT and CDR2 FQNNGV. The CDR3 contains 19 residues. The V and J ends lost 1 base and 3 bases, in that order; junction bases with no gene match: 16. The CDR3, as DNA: TGTGCCAGCAGCTTAGCACTACAACAGGGGGGTAAGGTCGACACTGAAGCTTTCTTT. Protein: CASSLALQQGGKVDTEAFF.

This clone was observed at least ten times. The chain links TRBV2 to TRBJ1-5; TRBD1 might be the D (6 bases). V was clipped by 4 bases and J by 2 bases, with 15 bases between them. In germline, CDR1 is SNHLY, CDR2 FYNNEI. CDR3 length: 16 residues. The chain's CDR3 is CASSGPTGLGNQPQHF. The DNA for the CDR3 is TGTGCCAGCAGTGGCCCAACAGGGCTCGGCAATCAGCCCCAGCATTTT. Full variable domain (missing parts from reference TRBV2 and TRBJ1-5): EPEVTQTPSHQVTQMGQEVILRCVPISNHLYFYWYRQILGQKVEFLVSFYNNEISEKSEIFDDQFSVERPDGSNFTLKIRSTKLEDSAMYFCASSGPTGLGNQPQHFGDGTRLSIL.

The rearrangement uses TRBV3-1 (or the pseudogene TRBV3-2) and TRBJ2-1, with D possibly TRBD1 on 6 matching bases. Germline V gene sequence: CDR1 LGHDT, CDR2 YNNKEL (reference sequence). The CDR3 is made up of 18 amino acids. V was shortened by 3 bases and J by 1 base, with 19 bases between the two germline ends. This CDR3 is CASSHSLWDISSYNEQFF. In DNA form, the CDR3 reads TGTGCCAGCAGCCACAGTCTCTGGGACATAAGTTCCTACAATGAGCAGTTCTTC.

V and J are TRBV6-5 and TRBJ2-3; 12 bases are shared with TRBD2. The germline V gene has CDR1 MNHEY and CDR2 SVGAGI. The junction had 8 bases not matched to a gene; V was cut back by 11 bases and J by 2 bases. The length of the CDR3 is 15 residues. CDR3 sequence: CASRLAGDLTDTQYF. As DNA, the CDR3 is TGTGCCTCACGACTAGCGGGAGACCTCACAGATACGCAGTATTTT.

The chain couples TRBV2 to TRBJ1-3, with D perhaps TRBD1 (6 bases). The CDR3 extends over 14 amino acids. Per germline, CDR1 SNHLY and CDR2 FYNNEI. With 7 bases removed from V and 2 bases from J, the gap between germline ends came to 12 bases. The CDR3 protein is CASKPTGTGNTIYF. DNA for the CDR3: TGTGCCAGCAAACCCACAGGGACTGGAAACACCATATATTTT. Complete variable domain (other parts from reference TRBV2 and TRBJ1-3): EPEVTQTPSHQVTQMGQEVILRCVPISNHLYFYWYRQILGQKVEFLVSFYNNEISEKSEIFDDQFSVERPDGSNFTLKIRSTKLEDSAMYFCASKPTGTGNTIYFGEGSWLTVV.

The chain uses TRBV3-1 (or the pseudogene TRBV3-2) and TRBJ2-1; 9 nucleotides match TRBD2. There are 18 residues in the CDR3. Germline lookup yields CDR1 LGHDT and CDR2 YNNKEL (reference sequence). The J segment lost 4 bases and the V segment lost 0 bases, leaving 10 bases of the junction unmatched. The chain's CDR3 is CASSQDSLLAGGYNEQFF. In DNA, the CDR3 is TGTGCCAGCAGCCAAGATTCCCTTCTGGCGGGAGGGTACAATGAGCAGTTCTTC.

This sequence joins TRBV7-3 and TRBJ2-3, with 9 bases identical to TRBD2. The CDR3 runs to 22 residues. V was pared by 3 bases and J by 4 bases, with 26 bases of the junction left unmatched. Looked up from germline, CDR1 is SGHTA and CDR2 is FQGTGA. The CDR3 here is CASSFHPTTLSGGRIRPDTQYF. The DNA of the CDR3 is TGTGCCAGCAGCTTTCACCCCACGACCCTAAGCGGGGGGAGAATTCGGCCAGATACGCAGTATTTT. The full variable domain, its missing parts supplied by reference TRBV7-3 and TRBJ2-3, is GAGVSQTPSNKVTEKGKYVELRCDPISGHTALYWYRQSLGQGPEFLIYFQGTGAADDSGLPNDRFFAVRPEGSVSTLKIQRTERGDSAVYLCASSFHPTTLSGGRIRPDTQYFGPGTRLTVL.